This is a list of T cell receptor beta chains from one sample in a study of T-cell memory formation after mild COVID-19. TCRdb re-called the 5' RACE reads with MiXCR, one entry per CDR3 protein. The data show hundreds of thousands of distinct CDR3 sequences, with less than 20% seen just once and around a fifth held by the top ten. Sequencing used PBMCs or a T cell subset sorted from them (not recorded which). The receptors shown here come from a man aged 18-30 years who had mild COVID-19 (a few samples of this study predate the infection). Cell type and time point are not known. The CDR3 runs from the conserved cysteine through the conserved F or W. The order of the fields is J gene, D gene, clone size, V gene, CDR3 protein, CDR3 DNA. A D gene is named only where the DNA matches it firmly. The size field is filled for only some rows; it gives once, few, many or a size class.

TRBJ1-1,TRBD1,many,TRBV6-2/TRBV6-3,CASSWDRGTNEAFF,TGTGCCAGCAGTTGGGACAGGGGAACAAATGAAGCTTTCTTT
TRBJ1-5,-,-,TRBV6-5,CASSYGQNSNQPQHF,TGTGCCAGCAGTTACGGCCAAAATAGCAATCAGCCCCAGCATTTT
TRBJ2-5,TRBD2,few,TRBV5-1,CASSETSGGARTQYF,TGCGCCAGCAGCGAGACTAGCGGGGGGGCACGGACCCAGTACTTC
TRBJ2-2,-,-,TRBV28,CASSLFLRVAGELFF,TGTGCCAGCAGTTTGTTCCTCAGGGTGGCCGGGGAGCTGTTTTTT
TRBJ2-3,-,many,TRBV6-2/TRBV6-3,CASSYSTSTDTQYF,TGTGCCAGCAGTTACTCGACTAGCACAGATACGCAGTATTTT
TRBJ1-6,-,many,TRBV25-1,CASRRGTDSPLHF,TGTGCCAGCAGGCGAGGCACTGATTCACCCCTCCACTTT
TRBJ2-2,-,few,TRBV4-2,CASSRAGSDTGELFF,TGTGCCAGCAGCCGGGCAGGGTCGGACACCGGGGAGCTGTTTTTT
TRBJ2-3,-,-,TRBV1,CTSSQASPDTQYF,TGCACCAGCAGCCAGGCTAGTCCAGATACGCAGTATTTT
TRBJ1-6,-,few,TRBV7-2,CASSLGLSYNSPLHF,TGTGCCAGCAGCTTAGGGCTTTCCTATAATTCACCCCTCCACTTT
TRBJ2-5,TRBD1,-,TRBV19,CASRPRTGIETQYF,TGTGCCAGTAGACCCCGGACAGGAATAGAGACCCAGTACTTC
TRBJ2-2,-,once,TRBV6-5,CASSSTSGELFF,TGTGCCAGCAGTTCCACTTCCGGGGAGCTGTTTTTT
TRBJ1-5,TRBD1,few,TRBV19,CASSDRVNQPQHF,TGTGCCAGTAGCGACAGGGTCAATCAGCCCCAGCATTTT
TRBJ1-4,-,-,TRBV27,CASSSYANEKLFF,TGTGCCAGCAGTTCTTATGCGAATGAAAAACTGTTTTTT
TRBJ2-7,-,many,TRBV29-1,CSVDISYEQYF,TGCAGCGTTGACATTTCCTACGAGCAGTACTTC
TRBJ1-5,-,few,TRBV20-1,CSATRTGNQPQHF,TGCAGTGCTACCCGGACAGGCAATCAGCCCCAGCATTTT
TRBJ1-5,-,many,TRBV7-2,CASSREVNQPQHF,TGTGCCAGCAGCAGGGAGGTCAATCAGCCCCAGCATTTT
TRBJ1-2,-,few,TRBV6-4,CASRHLTYGYTF,TGTGCCAGCAGACACCTGACCTATGGCTACACCTTC
TRBJ2-5,-,few,TRBV3-1,CASKGQETQYF,TGTGCCAGCAAGGGGCAAGAGACCCAGTACTTC
TRBJ1-2,TRBD1,-,TRBV9,CASSPGTGFFGYTF,TGTGCCAGCAGCCCAGGGACAGGGTTCTTTGGCTACACCTTC
TRBJ2-2,TRBD1,few,TRBV10-1,CASSDSDRASPGELFF,TGCGCCAGCAGTGACTCGGACAGGGCGTCCCCCGGGGAGCTGTTTTTT
TRBJ1-6,-,-,TRBV10-3,CAIRQTSYNSPLHF,TGTGCCATTCGACAGACCTCCTATAATTCACCCCTCCACTTT
TRBJ2-1,-,-,TRBV2,CASSSTGRGFF,TGTGCCAGCAGTTCGACAGGGAGGGGGTTCTTC
TRBJ2-5,-,many,TRBV7-2,CASSQRQTQYF,TGTGCCAGCAGCCAGCGACAGACCCAGTACTTC
TRBJ1-2,TRBD1,few,TRBV6-2/TRBV6-3,CASSGQVYGYTF,TGTGCCAGCAGTGGACAGGTCTATGGCTACACCTTC
TRBJ2-5,-,few,TRBV7-9,CASSARHQGKTQYF,TGTGCCAGCAGCGCCAGGCACCAGGGAAAGACCCAGTACTTC
TRBJ2-2,TRBD1,-,TRBV13,CASSSTAGTGATGELFF,TGTGCCAGCAGCTCTACCGCCGGGACAGGGGCGACCGGGGAGCTGTTTTTT
TRBJ2-7,TRBD1,-,TRBV4-1,CASSPQGQSNYEQYF,TGCGCCAGCAGCCCCCAGGGACAGAGCAACTACGAGCAGTACTTC
TRBJ2-3,-,few,TRBV24-1,CATSEGQASTDTQYF,TGTGCCACCAGTGAGGGACAAGCTAGCACAGATACGCAGTATTTT
TRBJ2-1,-,few,TRBV28,CASSSGHNEQFF,TGTGCCAGCAGTTCGGGACACAATGAGCAGTTCTTC
TRBJ2-7,-,-,TRBV20-1,CSARAPDRYEQYF,TGCAGTGCTAGAGCCCCGGACCGGTACGAGCAGTACTTC
TRBJ2-7,TRBD1,-,TRBV12-5,CASGLVGTGVGEQYF,TGTGCTAGTGGTTTGGTGGGGACAGGGGTTGGGGAGCAGTACTTC
TRBJ2-3,TRBD2,few,TRBV20-1,CSASALGAGEDTQYF,TGCAGTGCTAGTGCCCTTGGAGCGGGGGAGGATACGCAGTATTTT
TRBJ2-1,TRBD2,few,TRBV5-1,CASSQRTSGEHNEQFF,TGCGCCAGCAGCCAGAGGACTAGCGGGGAACACAATGAGCAGTTCTTC
TRBJ2-3,-,many,TRBV7-2,CASSFVGAGTDTQYF,TGTGCCAGCAGCTTCGTGGGGGCCGGAACAGATACGCAGTATTTT
TRBJ1-2,-,few,TRBV4-2,CASSPIAGDGYTF,TGTGCCAGCAGCCCGATCGCAGGGGATGGCTACACCTTC
TRBJ2-5,-,-,TRBV7-9,CASSPPRGRETQYF,TGTGCCAGCAGCCCCCCCCGGGGGCGAGAGACCCAGTACTTC
TRBJ2-2,-,few,TRBV6-2/TRBV6-3,CASGNNYGELFF,TGTGCCAGCGGCAATAATTACGGGGAGCTGTTTTTT
TRBJ2-1,TRBD1,-,TRBV7-9,CASSRIGQGSYNEQFF,TGTGCCAGCAGCCGAATTGGACAGGGATCCTACAATGAGCAGTTCTTC
TRBJ1-4,TRBD1,-,TRBV5-1,CASSSRGQGGEKLFF,TGCGCCAGCAGCTCCCGGGGACAGGGTGGTGAAAAACTGTTTTTT
TRBJ2-2,-,-,TRBV10-2,CASKGQGGTGELFF,TGCGCCAGCAAAGGGCAGGGGGGCACCGGGGAGCTGTTTTTT
TRBJ2-5,-,-,TRBV10-1,CASSESISQETQYF,TGCGCCAGCAGTGAGTCGATTAGCCAAGAGACCCAGTACTTC
TRBJ1-5,-,-,TRBV5-5,CASSLRYGGSGNQPQHF,TGTGCCAGCAGCTTGAGGTACGGGGGATCCGGCAATCAGCCCCAGCATTTT
TRBJ1-1,TRBD1,-,TRBV6-2/TRBV6-3,CASSYSRQGYDTEAFF,TGTGCCAGCAGTTACTCAAGACAGGGGTATGACACTGAAGCTTTCTTT
TRBJ1-1,-,-,TRBV5-6,CASSFGVARGTEAFF,TGTGCCAGCAGCTTTGGGGTTGCAAGAGGCACTGAAGCTTTCTTT
TRBJ2-5,-,few,TRBV7-2,CASSLAPRETQYF,TGTGCCAGCAGCTTAGCGCCACGGGAGACCCAGTACTTC
TRBJ1-1,-,-,TRBV27,CASSLMKNTEAFF,TGTGCCAGCAGTTTAATGAAGAACACTGAAGCTTTCTTT
TRBJ1-2,-,-,TRBV20-1,CSARDRKGNYGYTF,TGCAGTGCTAGAGATCGGAAGGGCAACTATGGCTACACCTTC
TRBJ1-1,-,few,TRBV5-1,CASRHYGRGRTEAFF,TGCGCCAGCAGACACTACGGGAGAGGGAGGACTGAAGCTTTCTTT
TRBJ1-1,-,-,TRBV5-4,CASSLRAGNTEAFF,TGTGCCAGCAGCTTGAGGGCAGGGAACACTGAAGCTTTCTTT
TRBJ1-4,-,-,TRBV9,CASSVGMGANEKLFF,TGTGCCAGCAGCGTAGGAATGGGGGCTAATGAAAAACTGTTTTTT
TRBJ1-6,TRBD1,-,TRBV7-6,CASSLARDSYNSPLHF,TGTGCCAGCAGCCTCGCCAGGGACAGTTATAATTCACCCCTCCACTTT
TRBJ2-3,-,few,TRBV5-1,CASSVPQRVRTDTQYF,TGCGCCAGCAGCGTACCGCAAAGGGTGAGGACAGATACGCAGTATTTT
TRBJ2-2,TRBD2,-,TRBV7-9,CASSPRRTSGNTGELFF,TGTGCCAGCAGCCCCCGAAGGACTAGCGGAAACACCGGGGAGCTGTTTTTT
TRBJ1-5,-,-,TRBV4-2,CASSPETGGQPQHF,TGTGCCAGCAGCCCCGAGACAGGTGGTCAGCCCCAGCATTTT
TRBJ1-2,-,-,TRBV11-2,CASSFRDRNYGYTF,TGTGCCAGCAGCTTCCGGGACCGTAACTATGGCTACACCTTC
TRBJ2-2,TRBD2,few,TRBV24-1,CATVDGRAPGELFF,TGTGCCACCGTGGATGGGAGGGCCCCCGGGGAGCTGTTTTTT
TRBJ2-2,TRBD1,few,TRBV7-7,CASSLSPGTGNTGELFF,TGTGCTAGCAGCCTCTCCCCCGGGACAGGGAACACCGGGGAGCTGTTTTTT
TRBJ2-7,-,-,TRBV7-8,CASSLYDGRSYEQYF,TGTGCCAGCAGCTTATACGACGGCCGATCCTACGAGCAGTACTTC
TRBJ2-4,-,few,TRBV9,CASSVGGRWQNIQYF,TGTGCCAGCAGCGTAGGGGGACGGTGGCAAAACATTCAGTACTTC
TRBJ2-1,-,-,TRBV9,CASSGYSGTVKNEQFF,TGTGCCAGCAGCGGGTACTCCGGGACTGTTAAGAATGAGCAGTTCTTC